Shown below are 24 T cell receptor beta chains from a single sample sequenced in a study of blood T cell repertoires in COVID-19. Some clones are missing from TCRdb's copy, which holds only in-frame ones; the method was immunoSEQ multiplex PCR. The data show approximately 82,000 clones, with roughly 91% seen just once and more than 0.9% held by the top ten. Sequencing was done on a sample of PBMCs or T cells enriched from blood (not recorded which). These receptors all stem from a woman aged 45-60 years with acute COVID-19.

The chain recombines TRBV12-5 with TRBJ2-3; TRBD2 aligns across 7 bases. V trimming: 6 bases; J trimming: 1 base; junction bases outside the gene matches: 4. Per germline, CDR1 LGHNT and CDR2 FRNRAP. CDR3 length equals 14 residues. CDR3 DNA sequence: TGTGCTAGTGGGGCCACTAGCGGCACAGATACGCAGTATTTT. Translating it yields CASGATSGTDTQYF.

The chain is built from TRBV18 and TRBJ1-1; unclear D gene. The V end was cut by 1 base, the J end by 5 bases, with 14 bases between. CDR1 and CDR2 (germline): KGHSH, LQKENI. The CDR3 contains 15 residues. CDR3 region: CASSPREEAGTEAFF. DNA for the CDR3: TGTGCCAGCTCACCACGCGAGGAGGCTGGGACTGAAGCTTTCTTT.

The chain employs TRBV19 and TRBJ1-1; D may be TRBD1 (5 bases). V was cut by 6 bases and J by 0 bases, with 11 bases left in between. Per germline, CDR1 LNHDA and CDR2 SQIVND (reference sequence). CDR3 length equals 14 residues. CDR3 region: CASRLGVMNTEAFF. The DNA of the CDR3 is TGTGCCAGTAGGTTAGGGGTGATGAACACTGAAGCTTTCTTT.

This sequence joins TRBV11-2 and TRBJ1-2; 8 nucleotides agree with TRBD1. The CDR3 has 15 residues. CDR1 and CDR2 from the germline V gene are SGHAT and FQNNGV. Trimming took 3 bases from V and 6 from J; bases not matched to a gene: 9. The CDR3 nucleotides read TGTGCCAGCAGCTTCTCAGGGGGCCTTACGGATGGCTACACCTTC. This sequence encodes CASSFSGGLTDGYTF.

The rearrangement uses TRBV30 and TRBJ1-2, with a possible D match to TRBD1 (5 bases). The CDR3 is made up of 17 amino acids. Between the trimmed V and J ends, which lost 0 bases and 6 bases, there was a span of 23 bases. Germline V gives CDR1 GTSNPN, CDR2 SVGIG (reference sequence). CDR3 loop: CAWSVMGGIYEGNGYTF. DNA for the CDR3: TGTGCCTGGAGTGTAATGGGGGGTATATACGAGGGAAATGGCTACACCTTC.

This clone came up once. This rearrangement joins TRBV6-4 to TRBJ1-2; 10 bases are shared with TRBD1. CDR3 length equals 14 residues. Trimming removed 6 bases from V and 5 bases from J; junction bases left unmatched: 6. Germline CDR1 MRHNA, CDR2 SNTAGT. CDR3 amino acids: CASSYRDRGYGYTF. CDR3 bases: TGTGCCAGCAGCTACAGGGACAGGGGATATGGCTACACCTTC.

The V call is TRBV30, the J call TRBJ1-6, with D possibly being TRBD1 (5 bases). The CDR3 is 12 residues long. CDR1 and CDR2 (germline): GTSNPN, SVGIG (reference sequence). Trimming stripped 7 bases from V and 7 bases from J, with 11 bases between. In DNA form, the CDR3 reads TGTGCCTTACAGGATTCCAATTCACCCCTCCACTTT. As protein: CALQDSNSPLHF.

The V and J genes are TRBV6-8 and TRBJ2-7; possible D gene TRBD1, 5 bases. Germline assignment: CDR1 MNHGY and CDR2 SAAAGT. This CDR3 is 15 amino acids long. V dropped 6 bases and J dropped 1 base, with 16 bases sitting between them. The CDR3 nucleotides are TGTGCCAGCAGCCCCCAGCAGGGTTGGTCCTACGAGCAGTACTTC. It yields the protein CASSPQQGWSYEQYF.

The chain recombines TRBV15 with TRBJ1-5; D possibly corresponds to TRBD1 (5 bases). In germline, CDR1 is LNHNV, CDR2 YYDKDF (reference sequence). V was trimmed by 3 bases and J by 5 bases, leaving 8 bases between them. CDR3 size: 13 residues. The CDR3 DNA reads as TGTGCCACCAGCAGGGGGCGAGATCAGCCCCAGCATTTT. It is translated as CATSRGRDQPQHF. Full variable domain (remainder filled in from reference TRBV15 and TRBJ1-5): DAMVIQNPRYQVTQFGKPVTLSCSQTLNHNVMYWYQQKSSQAPKLLFHYYDKDFNNEADTPDNFQSRRPNTSFCFLDIRSPGLGDTAMYLCATSRGRDQPQHFGDGTRLSIL.

This clone has a single count. This chain links TRBV11-2 with TRBJ2-3, with 10 bases matching TRBD2. The CDR3 has 19 amino acids. The ends lost 1 base at V and 0 bases at J; junction bases unmatched: 10. Germline V gives CDR1 SGHAT, CDR2 FQNNGV. CDR3 residues: CASSLGRLAGVSSTDTQYF. In DNA form, the CDR3 reads TGTGCCAGCAGCTTAGGGCGCCTAGCGGGAGTGAGTAGCACAGATACGCAGTATTTT.

J is TRBJ1-2 and V is TRBV6-5; 11 bases are a match to TRBD1. This CDR3 contains 13 residues. CDR1 is MNHEY, CDR2 SVGAGI, per germline. The V segment lost 6 bases and the J segment 6 bases; nucleotides outside the gene matches: 3. The CDR3 region is CASSLGQGDGYTF. The CDR3 DNA reads TGTGCCAGCAGCCTGGGACAGGGGGATGGCTACACCTTC.

This clone turned up a few times. The chain is built from TRBV30 and TRBJ2-1, with 9 bases that match TRBD2. Germline CDR1 is GTSNPN and CDR2 is SVGIG (reference sequence). The V gene end was trimmed by 3 bases and the J gene end by 4 bases; junction bases not matched to a gene: 7. The CDR3 length is 15 residues. The CDR3 is CAWRPRTSVYNEQFF. DNA for the CDR3: TGTGCCTGGAGACCCCGGACTAGCGTATACAATGAGCAGTTCTTC.

This clone was observed a handful of times. The chain employs TRBV12-3 or TRBV12-4 and TRBJ2-7; possibly TRBD1 for D (5 bases). The CDR3 length is 13 residues. V gave up 5 bases and J gave up 1 base, with 9 bases separating them. The CDR3 DNA sequence: TGTGCCAGCAGTCTCCAGGGTTCCTACGAGCAGTACTTC. Translation: CASSLQGSYEQYF.

The rearrangement uses TRBV7-2 and TRBJ2-6; D unclear. Germline V gene lookup returns CDR1 SGHTA and CDR2 FQGNSA. Trimming removed 1 base from V and 3 bases from J, with 4 bases in between. CDR3 length: 14 amino acids. The CDR3 coding sequence is TGTGCCAGCAGCTTAGGGCTTGGGGCCAACGTCCTGACTTTC. Translated: CASSLGLGANVLTF. Based on the CDR3 plus reference TRBV7-2 and TRBJ2-6, the full variable domain is GAGVSQSPSNKVTEKGKDVELRCDPISGHTALYWYRQSLGQGLEFLIYFQGNSAPDKSGLPSDRFSAERTGGSVSTLTIQRTQQEDSAVYLCASSLGLGANVLTFGAGSRLTVL.

The chain couples TRBV5-8 to TRBJ2-5; 14 positions match TRBD2. Germline V gene data show CDR1 as SGHTS and CDR2 as YDEGEE. V lost 2 bases to trimming and J lost 4 bases; unmatched junction nucleotides: 1. CDR3 length: 15 residues. CDR3 protein: CASSFGLAGGETQYF. The CDR3 bases are TGTGCCAGCAGCTTTGGACTAGCGGGAGGAGAGACCCAGTACTTC.

This chain links TRBV7-6 with TRBJ2-1; TRBD2 agrees at 7 bases. The CDR3 loop spans 16 amino acids. Trimming cost V 1 base and J 5 bases; bases outside gene matches: 8. Germline lookup yields CDR1 SGHVS and CDR2 FNYEAQ. CDR3 bases: TGTGCCAGCAGCTTAGTAGGCGGGAGTGGGGACAATGAGCAGTTCTTC. Translating gives CASSLVGGSGDNEQFF.

The chain is built from TRBV27 and TRBJ2-2; weak D call: TRBD2 (5 bases). The germline V gene encodes CDR1 MNHEY and CDR2 SMNVEV (reference sequence). This CDR3 region has 13 residues. V lost 6 bases and J 6 bases, leaving 11 bases between the germline ends. The CDR3 region is CASRPDWAGELFF. In DNA form, the CDR3 reads TGTGCCAGCAGGCCGGACTGGGCCGGGGAGCTGTTTTTT.

The rearrangement joins TRBV3-1 (or the pseudogene TRBV3-2) to TRBJ2-7, with a possible D match to TRBD2 (6 bases). Germline values: CDR1 LGHDT, CDR2 YNNKEL (reference sequence). This CDR3 is built from 16 residues. V lost 1 base, J lost 2 bases, and 15 bases lay in between. The CDR3 nucleotides are TGTGCCAGCAGCCAAGGACTTGCGGGATTAGCCTACGAGCAGTACTTC. Its protein product is CASSQGLAGLAYEQYF.

The J gene is TRBJ1-1, the V gene TRBV5-1, with 7 bases identical to TRBD1. Germline trimming cut 8 bases from V and 1 base from J; bases unmatched to any gene: 8. The CDR3 contains 14 residues. Germline assignment: CDR1 SGHRS and CDR2 YFSETQ. The CDR3 nucleotides read TGCGCCAGTCGCAGGGACAGCCGGAACACTGAAGCTTTCTTT. It translates to CASRRDSRNTEAFF.

This clone was detected only once. The V call is TRBV18, the J call TRBJ1-4; D is uncertain. The CDR3 extends over 15 amino acids. Germline CDR1 is KGHSH and CDR2 is LQKENI. The V end lost 3 bases, the J end lost 3 bases, and 11 bases lay between the germline ends. CDR3 nucleotides: TGTGCCAGCTCACCCGCCGCGGGTTCTAATGAAAAACTGTTTTTT. Translation: CASSPAAGSNEKLFF.

J is TRBJ2-1 and V is TRBV27; 13 positions agree with TRBD2. The V gene end was trimmed by 3 bases and the J gene end by 7 bases; junction bases not matched to a gene: 9. Germline CDR1 is MNHEY and CDR2 is SMNVEV (reference sequence). The CDR3 runs to 17 residues. CDR3 in DNA: TGTGCCAGCAGTTTGTTACTAGCGGGAGGGTTATGGAATGAGCAGTTCTTC. The encoded protein is CASSLLLAGGLWNEQFF.

The gene calls are TRBV5-8 and TRBJ1-4; D gene uncertain. The germline V gene has CDR1 SGHTS and CDR2 YDEGEE. V was pared by 0 bases and J by 0 bases, with 6 bases between. The CDR3 runs 15 residues. The CDR3 region is CASSLDSSTNEKLFF. DNA of the CDR3: TGTGCCAGCAGCTTGGACAGTTCAACTAATGAAAAACTGTTTTTT.

In the case of this clone: At one boundary the junction diverges from the germline segment, which might be a read error. The chain combines TRBV7-7 with TRBJ2-1, with D maybe TRBD1 (6 bases). Germline V gene data show CDR1 as SSHAT and CDR2 as FNYEAQ (reference sequence). The CDR3 spans 14 residues. Written as DNA, the CDR3 is TGTGCTAGCAGCTTAGGGACACAGTACAATGAGCAGTTCTTC. Translation gives CASSLGTQYNEQFF.

The V gene is TRBV19, the J gene TRBJ1-5; 8 nucleotides align to TRBD1. This CDR3 spans 13 amino acids. The trim removed 8 bases at V and 6 bases at J, leaving 6 bases unmatched. CDR1 and CDR2 from the germline V gene are LNHDA and SQIVND (reference sequence). CDR3 DNA: TGTGCCAGTTCAACAGGGGGGATTCAGCCCCAGCATTTT. This codes for CASSTGGIQPQHF.